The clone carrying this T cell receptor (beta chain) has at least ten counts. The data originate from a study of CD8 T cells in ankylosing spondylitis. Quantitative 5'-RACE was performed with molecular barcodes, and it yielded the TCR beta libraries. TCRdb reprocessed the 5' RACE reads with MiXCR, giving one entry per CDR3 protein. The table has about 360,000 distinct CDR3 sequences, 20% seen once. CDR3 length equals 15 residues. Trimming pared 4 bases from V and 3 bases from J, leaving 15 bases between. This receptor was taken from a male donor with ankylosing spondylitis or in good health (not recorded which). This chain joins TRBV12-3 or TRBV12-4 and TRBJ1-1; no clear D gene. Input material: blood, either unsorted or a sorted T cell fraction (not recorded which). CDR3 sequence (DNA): TGTGCCAGCAGTTCTTACAGCTACGGTGACACTGAAGCTTTCTTT. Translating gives CASSSYSYGDTEAFF.